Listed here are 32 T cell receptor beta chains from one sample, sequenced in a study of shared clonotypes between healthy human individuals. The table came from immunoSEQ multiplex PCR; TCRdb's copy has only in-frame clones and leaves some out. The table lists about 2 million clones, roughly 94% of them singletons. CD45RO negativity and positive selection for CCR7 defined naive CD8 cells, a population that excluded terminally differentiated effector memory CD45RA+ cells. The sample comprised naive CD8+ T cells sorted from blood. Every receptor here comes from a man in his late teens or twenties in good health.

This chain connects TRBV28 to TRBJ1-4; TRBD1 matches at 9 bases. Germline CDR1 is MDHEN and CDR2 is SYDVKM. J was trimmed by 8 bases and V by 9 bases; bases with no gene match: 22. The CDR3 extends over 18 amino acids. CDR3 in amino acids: CASTPSPGTGRWGEKLFF. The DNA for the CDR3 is TGTGCCAGTACGCCCTCACCTGGGACAGGGAGGTGGGGCGAAAAACTGTTTTTT.

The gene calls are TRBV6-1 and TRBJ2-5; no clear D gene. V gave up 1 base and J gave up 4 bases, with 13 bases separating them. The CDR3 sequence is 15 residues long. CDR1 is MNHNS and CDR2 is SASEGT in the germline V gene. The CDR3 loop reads CASSEDAGWAETQYF. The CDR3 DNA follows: TGTGCCAGCAGTGAAGACGCTGGGTGGGCAGAGACCCAGTACTTC.

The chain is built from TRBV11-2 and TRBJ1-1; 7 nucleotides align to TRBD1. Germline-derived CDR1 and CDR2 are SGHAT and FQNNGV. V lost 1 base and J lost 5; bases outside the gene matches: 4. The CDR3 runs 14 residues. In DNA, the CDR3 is TGTGCCAGCAGCTTAGGACAGGGAGAGACTGAAGCTTTCTTT. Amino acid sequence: CASSLGQGETEAFF.

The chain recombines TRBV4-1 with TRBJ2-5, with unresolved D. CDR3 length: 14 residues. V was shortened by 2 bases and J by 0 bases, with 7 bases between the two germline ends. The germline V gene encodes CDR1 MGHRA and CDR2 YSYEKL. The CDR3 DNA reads TGCGCCAGCAGCCAATACACGTACCAAGAGACCCAGTACTTC. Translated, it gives CASSQYTYQETQYF.

CDR3 sequence (DNA): TGTGCCAGTAGTCCAACTAGCGGGAGGGCCCTCTTGGGAGAAGAGACCCAGTACTTC. It yields the protein CASSPTSGRALLGEETQYF. V and J are TRBV19 and TRBJ2-5; 13 bases are shared with TRBD2. CDR3 length: 19 residues. Germline V lookup: CDR1 LNHDA, CDR2 SQIVND (reference sequence). V lost 5 bases to trimming and J lost 3 bases; unmatched junction nucleotides: 15. The entire variable domain, with the rest obtained from reference TRBV19 and TRBJ2-5, is as follows: DGGITQSPKYLFRKEGQNVTLSCEQNLNHDAMYWYRQDPGQGLRLIYYSQIVNDFQKGDIAEGYSVSREKKESFPLTVTSAQKNPTAFYLCASSPTSGRALLGEETQYFGPGTRLLVL.

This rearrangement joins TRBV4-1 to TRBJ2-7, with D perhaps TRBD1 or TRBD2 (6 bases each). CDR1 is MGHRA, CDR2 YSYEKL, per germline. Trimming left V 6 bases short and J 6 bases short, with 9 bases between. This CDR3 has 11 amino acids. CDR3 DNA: TGCGCCAGCAGGAAGGGGGGCGAGCAGTACTTC. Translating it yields CASRKGGEQYF.

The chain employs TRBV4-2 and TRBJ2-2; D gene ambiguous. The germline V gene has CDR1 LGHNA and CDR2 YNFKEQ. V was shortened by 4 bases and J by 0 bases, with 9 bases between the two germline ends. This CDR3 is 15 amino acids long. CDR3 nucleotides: TGTGCCAGCAGCCCCTTAGACGCGAACACCGGGGAGCTGTTTTTT. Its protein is CASSPLDANTGELFF.

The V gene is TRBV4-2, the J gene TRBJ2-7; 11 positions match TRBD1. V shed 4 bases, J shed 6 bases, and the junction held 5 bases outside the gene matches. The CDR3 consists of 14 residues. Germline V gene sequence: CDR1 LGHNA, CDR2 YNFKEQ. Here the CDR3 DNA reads TGTGCCAGCAGCCTTGGACAGGGGGCTATCGAGCAGTACTTC. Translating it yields CASSLGQGAIEQYF.

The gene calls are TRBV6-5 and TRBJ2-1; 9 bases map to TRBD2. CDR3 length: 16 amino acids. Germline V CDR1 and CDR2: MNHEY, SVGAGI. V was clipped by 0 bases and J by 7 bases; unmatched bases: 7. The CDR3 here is CASSYSMALAGNEQFF. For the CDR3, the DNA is TGTGCCAGCAGTTACTCGATGGCGCTAGCGGGAAATGAGCAGTTCTTC.

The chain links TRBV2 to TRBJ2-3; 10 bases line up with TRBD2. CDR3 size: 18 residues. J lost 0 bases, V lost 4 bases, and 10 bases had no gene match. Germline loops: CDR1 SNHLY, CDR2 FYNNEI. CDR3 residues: CASSVAGGHSSSTDTQYF. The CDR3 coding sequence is TGTGCCAGCAGTGTAGCGGGGGGCCATAGCTCGAGCACAGATACGCAGTATTTT.

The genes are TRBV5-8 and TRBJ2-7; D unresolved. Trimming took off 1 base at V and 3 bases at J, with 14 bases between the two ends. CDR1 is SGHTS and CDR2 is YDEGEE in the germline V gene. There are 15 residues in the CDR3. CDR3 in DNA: TGTGCCAGCAGCTTGACCGGGTCGAGTTTCTACGAGCAGTACTTC. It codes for CASSLTGSSFYEQYF.

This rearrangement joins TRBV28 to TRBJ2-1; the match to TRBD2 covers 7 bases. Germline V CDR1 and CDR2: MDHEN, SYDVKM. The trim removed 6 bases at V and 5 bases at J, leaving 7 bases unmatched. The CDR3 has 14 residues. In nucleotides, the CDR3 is TGTGCCAGCAGCTGGGGGAGGGCCAACAATGAGCAGTTCTTC. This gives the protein CASSWGRANNEQFF. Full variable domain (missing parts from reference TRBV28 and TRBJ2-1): DVKVTQSSRYLVKRTGEKVFLECVQDMDHENMFWYRQDPGLGLRLIYFSYDVKMKEKGDIPEGYSVSREKKERFSLILESASTNQTSMYLCASSWGRANNEQFFGPGTRLTVL.

The CDR3 is CASSLVEDTEAFF. In DNA, the CDR3 is TGTGCCAGCAGCTTGGTGGAGGACACTGAAGCTTTCTTT. V is TRBV5-4 and J is TRBJ1-1; D unresolved. V gave up 0 bases and J gave up 3 bases, with 6 bases separating them. The CDR3 spans 13 residues. Germline CDR1 reads SGHNT; CDR2 reads YYREEE (reference sequence).

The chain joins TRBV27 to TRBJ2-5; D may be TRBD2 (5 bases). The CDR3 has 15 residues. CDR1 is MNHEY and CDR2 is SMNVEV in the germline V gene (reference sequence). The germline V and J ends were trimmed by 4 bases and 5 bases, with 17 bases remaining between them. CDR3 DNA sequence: TGTGCCAGCAGTTATCTTAGGGAGTTAAGGGAGACCCAGTACTTC. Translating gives CASSYLRELRETQYF.

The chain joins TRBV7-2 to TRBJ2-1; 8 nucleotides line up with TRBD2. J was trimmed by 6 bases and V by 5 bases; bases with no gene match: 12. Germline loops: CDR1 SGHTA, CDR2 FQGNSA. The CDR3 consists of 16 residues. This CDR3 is CASSIHSGSAFNEQFF. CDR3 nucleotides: TGTGCCAGCAGCATACACAGCGGGAGTGCATTCAATGAGCAGTTCTTC.

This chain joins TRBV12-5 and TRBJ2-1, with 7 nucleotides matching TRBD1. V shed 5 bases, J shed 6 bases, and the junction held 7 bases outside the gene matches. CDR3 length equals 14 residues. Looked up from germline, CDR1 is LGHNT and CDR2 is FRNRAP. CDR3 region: CASGRATGSNEQFF. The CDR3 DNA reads TGTGCTAGTGGTCGTGCGACAGGGTCCAATGAGCAGTTCTTC.

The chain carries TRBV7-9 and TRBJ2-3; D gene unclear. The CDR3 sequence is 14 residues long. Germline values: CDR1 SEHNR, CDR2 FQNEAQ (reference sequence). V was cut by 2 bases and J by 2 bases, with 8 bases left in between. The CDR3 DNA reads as TGTGCCAGCAGCTTACCCCAGACCACAGATACGCAGTATTTT. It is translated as CASSLPQTTDTQYF.

In DNA, the CDR3 is TGCGCCAGCAGTGGGGACATGAACACTGAAGCTTTCTTT. This gives the protein CASSGDMNTEAFF. This chain joins TRBV5-1 and TRBJ1-1; a weak D match, TRBD1 (6 bases). This CDR3 has 13 residues. Deletions cut 5 bases from V and 0 bases from J, with 8 bases between. The germline V gene encodes CDR1 SGHRS and CDR2 YFSETQ.

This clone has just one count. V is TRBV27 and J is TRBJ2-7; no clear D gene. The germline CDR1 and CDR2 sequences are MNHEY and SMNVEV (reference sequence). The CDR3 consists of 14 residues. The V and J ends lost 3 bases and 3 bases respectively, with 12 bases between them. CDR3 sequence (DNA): TGTGCCAGCAGTTTTTTCTTGGGGAACTACGAGCAGTACTTC. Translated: CASSFFLGNYEQYF.

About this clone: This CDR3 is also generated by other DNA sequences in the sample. Written as DNA, the CDR3 is TGCGCCAGCAGCCAACGAGGCCAGGGAGACTACGAGCAGTACTTC. Residues: CASSQRGQGDYEQYF. The gene calls are TRBV4-1 and TRBJ2-7; D is perhaps TRBD1 or TRBD2 (5 bases each). CDR1 and CDR2 (germline): MGHRA, YSYEKL. The CDR3 is 15 amino acids. Trimming cost V 2 bases and J 3 bases, with 14 bases left between them.

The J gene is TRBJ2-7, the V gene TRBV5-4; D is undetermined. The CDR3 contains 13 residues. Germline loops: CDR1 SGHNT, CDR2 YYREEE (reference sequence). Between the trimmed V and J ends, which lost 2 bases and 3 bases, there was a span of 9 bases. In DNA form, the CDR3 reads TGTGCCAGCAGCTTCCCCGACGGCTACGAGCAGTACTTC. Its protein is CASSFPDGYEQYF.

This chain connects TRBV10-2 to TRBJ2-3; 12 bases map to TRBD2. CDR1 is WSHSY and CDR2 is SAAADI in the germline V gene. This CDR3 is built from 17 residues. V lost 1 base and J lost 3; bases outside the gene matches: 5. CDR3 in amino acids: CASSEFGLAGTTDTQYF. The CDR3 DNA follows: TGCGCCAGCAGTGAGTTCGGACTAGCGGGGACGACAGATACGCAGTATTTT.

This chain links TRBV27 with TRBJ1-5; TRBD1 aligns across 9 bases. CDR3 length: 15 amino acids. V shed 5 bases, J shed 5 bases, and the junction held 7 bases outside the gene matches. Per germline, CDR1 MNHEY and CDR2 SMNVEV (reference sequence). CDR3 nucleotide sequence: TGTGCCAGCAGTAAATTACAGGGGGCAGATCAGCCCCAGCATTTT. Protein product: CASSKLQGADQPQHF.

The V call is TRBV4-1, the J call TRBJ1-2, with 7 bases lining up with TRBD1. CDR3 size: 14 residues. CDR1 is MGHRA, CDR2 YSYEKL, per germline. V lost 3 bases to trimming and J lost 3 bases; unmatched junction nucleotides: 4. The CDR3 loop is CASSHPGTDYGYTF. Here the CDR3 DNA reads TGCGCCAGCAGCCACCCCGGGACAGACTATGGCTACACCTTC.

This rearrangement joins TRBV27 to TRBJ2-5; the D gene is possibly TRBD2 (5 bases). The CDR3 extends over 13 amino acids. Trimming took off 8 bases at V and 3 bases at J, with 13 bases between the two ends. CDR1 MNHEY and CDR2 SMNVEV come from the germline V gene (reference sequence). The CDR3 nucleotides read TGTGCCAGCCTCGGCGGGCCGGAAGAGACCCAGTACTTC. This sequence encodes CASLGGPEETQYF.

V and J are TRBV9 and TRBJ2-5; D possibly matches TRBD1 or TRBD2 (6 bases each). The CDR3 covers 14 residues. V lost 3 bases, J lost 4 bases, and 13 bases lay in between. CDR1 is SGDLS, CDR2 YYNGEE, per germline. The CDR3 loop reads CASSGNGGRETQYF. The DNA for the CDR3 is TGTGCCAGCAGCGGAAACGGGGGCCGAGAGACCCAGTACTTC. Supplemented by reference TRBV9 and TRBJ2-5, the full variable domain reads DSGVTQTPKHLITATGQRVTLRCSPRSGDLSVYWYQQSLDQGLQFLIQYYNGEERAKGNILERFSAQQFPDLHSELNLSSLELGDSALYFCASSGNGGRETQYFGPGTRLLVL.

The CDR3 DNA reads as TGTGCCAGCAGCGAAGGACTCGATACGCAGTATTTT. Amino acid sequence: CASSEGLDTQYF. The chain recombines TRBV5-4 with TRBJ2-3; the D gene is possibly TRBD2 (5 bases). The germline gives CDR1 SGHNT, CDR2 YYREEE (reference sequence). CDR3 size: 12 residues. Trimming pared 4 bases from V and 6 bases from J, leaving 9 bases between.

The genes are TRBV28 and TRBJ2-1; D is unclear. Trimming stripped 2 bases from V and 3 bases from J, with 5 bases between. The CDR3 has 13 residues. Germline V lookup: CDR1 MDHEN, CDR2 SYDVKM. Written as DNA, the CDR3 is TGTGCCAGCAGTTTAACAGACTACAATGAGCAGTTCTTC. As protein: CASSLTDYNEQFF.

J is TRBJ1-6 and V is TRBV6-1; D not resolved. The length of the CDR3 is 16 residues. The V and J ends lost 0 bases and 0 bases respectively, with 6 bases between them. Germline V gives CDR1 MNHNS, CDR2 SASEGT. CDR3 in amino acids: CASSEAVSSYNSPLHF. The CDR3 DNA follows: TGTGCCAGCAGTGAAGCGGTGAGCTCCTATAATTCACCCCTCCACTTT.

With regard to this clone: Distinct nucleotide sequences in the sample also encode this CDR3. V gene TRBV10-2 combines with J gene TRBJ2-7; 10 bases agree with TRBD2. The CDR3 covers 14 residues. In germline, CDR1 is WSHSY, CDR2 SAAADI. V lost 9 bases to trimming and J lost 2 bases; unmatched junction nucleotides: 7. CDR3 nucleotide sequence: TGCGCCAGTTCTCTAGCGGGGGACACCTACGAGCAGTACTTC. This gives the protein CASSLAGDTYEQYF.

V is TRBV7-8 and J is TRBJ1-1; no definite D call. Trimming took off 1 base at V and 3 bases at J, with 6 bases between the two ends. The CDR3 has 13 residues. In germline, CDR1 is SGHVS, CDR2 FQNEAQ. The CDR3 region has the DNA TGTGCCAGCAGCTTAGTATTGTACACTGAAGCTTTCTTT. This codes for CASSLVLYTEAFF.

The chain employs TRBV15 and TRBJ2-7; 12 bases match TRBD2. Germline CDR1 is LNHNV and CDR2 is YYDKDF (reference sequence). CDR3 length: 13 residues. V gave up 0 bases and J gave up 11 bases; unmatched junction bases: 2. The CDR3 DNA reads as TGTGCCACCAGCAGAGACCTAGCGGGAGGGGAGTACTTC. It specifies CATSRDLAGGEYF.